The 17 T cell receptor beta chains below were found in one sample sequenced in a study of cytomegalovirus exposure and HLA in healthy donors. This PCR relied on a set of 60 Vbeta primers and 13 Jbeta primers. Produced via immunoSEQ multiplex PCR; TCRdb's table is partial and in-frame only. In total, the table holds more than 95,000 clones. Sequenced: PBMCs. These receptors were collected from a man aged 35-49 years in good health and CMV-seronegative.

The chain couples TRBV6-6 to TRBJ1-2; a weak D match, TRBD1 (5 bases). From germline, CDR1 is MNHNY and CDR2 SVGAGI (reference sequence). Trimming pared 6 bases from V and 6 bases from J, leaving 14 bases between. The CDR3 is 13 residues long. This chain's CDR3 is CASRKDSLNGYTF. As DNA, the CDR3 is TGTGCCAGCAGAAAAGACAGCCTCAATGGCTACACCTTC.

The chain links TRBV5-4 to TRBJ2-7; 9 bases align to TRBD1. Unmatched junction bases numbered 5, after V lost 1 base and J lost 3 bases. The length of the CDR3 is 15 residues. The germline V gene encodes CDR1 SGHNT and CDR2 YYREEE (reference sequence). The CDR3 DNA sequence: TGTGCCAGCAGCTTGTTGGGACAGGGACACTACGAGCAGTACTTC. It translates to CASSLLGQGHYEQYF.

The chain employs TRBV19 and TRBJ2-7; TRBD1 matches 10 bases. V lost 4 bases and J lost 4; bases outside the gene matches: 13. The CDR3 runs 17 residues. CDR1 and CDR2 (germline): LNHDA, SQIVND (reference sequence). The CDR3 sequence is CASSTGQGQAFRYEQYF. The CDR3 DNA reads TGTGCCAGTAGTACGGGACAGGGGCAAGCTTTTCGATACGAGCAGTACTTC.

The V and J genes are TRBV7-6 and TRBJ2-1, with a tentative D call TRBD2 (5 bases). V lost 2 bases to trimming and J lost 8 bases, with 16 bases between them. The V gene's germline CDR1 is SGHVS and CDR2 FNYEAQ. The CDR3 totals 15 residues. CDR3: CASSLTGSRQDEQFF. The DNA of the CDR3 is TGTGCCAGCAGCTTAACGGGAAGCCGCCAGGATGAGCAGTTCTTC.

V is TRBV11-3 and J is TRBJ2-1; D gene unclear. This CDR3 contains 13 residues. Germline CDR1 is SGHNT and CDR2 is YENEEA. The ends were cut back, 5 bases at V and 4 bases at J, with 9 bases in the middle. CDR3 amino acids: CASSEVGYNEQFF. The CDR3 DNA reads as TGTGCCAGCAGCGAGGTCGGATACAATGAGCAGTTCTTC.

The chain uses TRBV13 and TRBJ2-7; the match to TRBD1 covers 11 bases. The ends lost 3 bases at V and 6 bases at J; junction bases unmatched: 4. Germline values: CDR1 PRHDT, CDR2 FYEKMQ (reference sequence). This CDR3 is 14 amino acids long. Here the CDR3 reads CASSLDRGPGEQYF. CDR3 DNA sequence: TGTGCCAGCAGCTTGGACAGGGGGCCGGGCGAGCAGTACTTC.

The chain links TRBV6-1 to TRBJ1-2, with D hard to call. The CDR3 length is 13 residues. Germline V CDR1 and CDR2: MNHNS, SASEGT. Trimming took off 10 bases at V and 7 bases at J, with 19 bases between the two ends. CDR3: CATRSGLSSGYTF. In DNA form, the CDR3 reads TGTGCCACCCGATCGGGTTTGTCGAGTGGCTACACCTTC.

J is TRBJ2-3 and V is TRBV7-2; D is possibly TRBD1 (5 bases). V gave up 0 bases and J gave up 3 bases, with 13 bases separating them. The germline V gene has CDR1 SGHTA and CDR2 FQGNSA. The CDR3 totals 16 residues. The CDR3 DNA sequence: TGTGCCAGCAGCTTAGCGCCTCCAGGGTGGACAGATACGCAGTATTTT. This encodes CASSLAPPGWTDTQYF.

CDR3 sequence (DNA): TGTGCCAGCAGCTCTCAAGGAACGGGCACCATATATTTT. It codes for CASSSQGTGTIYF. This chain joins TRBV7-2 and TRBJ1-3; D not certain. This CDR3 comprises 13 residues. The germline V and J ends were trimmed by 4 bases and 9 bases, with 13 bases remaining between them. CDR1 and CDR2 (germline): SGHTA, FQGNSA.

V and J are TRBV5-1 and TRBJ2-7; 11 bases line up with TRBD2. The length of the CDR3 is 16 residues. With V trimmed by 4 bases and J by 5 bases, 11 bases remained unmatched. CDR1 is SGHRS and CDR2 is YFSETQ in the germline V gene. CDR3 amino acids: CASSQLAGGLWNEQYF. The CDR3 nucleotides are TGCGCCAGCAGCCAGTTAGCGGGAGGGCTTTGGAACGAGCAGTACTTC.

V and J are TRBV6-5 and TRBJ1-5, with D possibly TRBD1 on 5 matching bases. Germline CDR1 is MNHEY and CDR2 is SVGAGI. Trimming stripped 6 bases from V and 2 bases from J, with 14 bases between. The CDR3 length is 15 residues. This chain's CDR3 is CASRKWGEGNQPQHF. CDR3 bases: TGTGCCAGCAGGAAGTGGGGGGAAGGCAATCAGCCCCAGCATTTT.

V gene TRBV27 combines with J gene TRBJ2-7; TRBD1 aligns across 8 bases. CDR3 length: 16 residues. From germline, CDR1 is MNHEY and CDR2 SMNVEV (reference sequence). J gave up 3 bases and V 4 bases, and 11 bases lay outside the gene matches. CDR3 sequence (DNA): TGTGCCAGCAGTTCCCGCCGGGACAGGTGGAACTACGAGCAGTACTTC. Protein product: CASSSRRDRWNYEQYF.

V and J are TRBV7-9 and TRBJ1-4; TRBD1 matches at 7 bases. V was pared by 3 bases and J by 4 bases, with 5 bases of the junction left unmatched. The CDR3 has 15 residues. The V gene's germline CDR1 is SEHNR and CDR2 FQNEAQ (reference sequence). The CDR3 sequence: CASSLDRTSNEKLFF. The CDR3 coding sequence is TGTGCCAGCAGCTTGGACAGGACGAGTAATGAAAAACTGTTTTTT.

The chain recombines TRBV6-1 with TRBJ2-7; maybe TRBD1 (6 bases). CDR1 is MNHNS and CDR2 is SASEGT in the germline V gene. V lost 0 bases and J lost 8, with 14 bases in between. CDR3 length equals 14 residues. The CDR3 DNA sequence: TGTGCCAGCAGTGAAGCGCCAGGGGACACGAAGCAGTACTTC. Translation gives CASSEAPGDTKQYF.

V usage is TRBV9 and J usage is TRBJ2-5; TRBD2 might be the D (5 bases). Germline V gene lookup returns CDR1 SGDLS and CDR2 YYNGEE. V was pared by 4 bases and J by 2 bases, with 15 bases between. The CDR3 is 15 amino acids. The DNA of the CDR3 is TGTGCCAGCAGCCCTCGGACTGGACCTCAAGAGACCCAGTACTTC. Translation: CASSPRTGPQETQYF. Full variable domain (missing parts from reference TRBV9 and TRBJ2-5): DSGVTQTPKHLITATGQRVTLRCSPRSGDLSVYWYQQSLDQGLQFLIQYYNGEERAKGNILERFSAQQFPDLHSELNLSSLELGDSALYFCASSPRTGPQETQYFGPGTRLLVL.

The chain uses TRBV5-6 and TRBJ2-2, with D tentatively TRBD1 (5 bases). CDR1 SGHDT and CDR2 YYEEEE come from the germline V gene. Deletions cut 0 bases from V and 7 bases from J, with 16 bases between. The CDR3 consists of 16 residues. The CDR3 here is CASSLAQTDPSGELFF. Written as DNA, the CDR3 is TGTGCCAGCAGCTTGGCCCAGACAGACCCCAGCGGGGAGCTGTTTTTT.

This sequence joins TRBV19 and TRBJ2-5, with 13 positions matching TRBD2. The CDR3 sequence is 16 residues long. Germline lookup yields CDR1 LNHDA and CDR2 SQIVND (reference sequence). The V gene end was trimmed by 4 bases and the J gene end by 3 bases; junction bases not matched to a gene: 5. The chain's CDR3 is CASSKQLAGGEETQYF. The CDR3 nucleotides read TGTGCCAGTAGTAAACAACTAGCGGGAGGGGAAGAGACCCAGTACTTC.